The clone carrying this T cell receptor beta chain was seen just once. The data derive from a study of blood T cell repertoires in COVID-19. Clones were read by immunoSEQ multiplex PCR, and TCRdb kept only the in-frame ones, dropping some. The sample holds some 40,000 clones, more than 70% seen once. The V gene lost 1 base and the J gene lost 1 base, with 10 bases spanning the gap. The CDR3 has 15 amino acids. Looked up from germline, CDR1 is MGHRA and CDR2 is YSYEKL. This clonotype was obtained from a human donor in a cohort sampled during active COVID-19. V is TRBV4-1 and J is TRBJ1-2, with D perhaps TRBD1 (5 bases). Sequencing was performed on peripheral blood. The CDR3 DNA follows: TGCGCCAGCAGCCAAGGGGCGGGGGTTAACTATGGCTACACCTTC. It is translated as CASSQGAGVNYGYTF.